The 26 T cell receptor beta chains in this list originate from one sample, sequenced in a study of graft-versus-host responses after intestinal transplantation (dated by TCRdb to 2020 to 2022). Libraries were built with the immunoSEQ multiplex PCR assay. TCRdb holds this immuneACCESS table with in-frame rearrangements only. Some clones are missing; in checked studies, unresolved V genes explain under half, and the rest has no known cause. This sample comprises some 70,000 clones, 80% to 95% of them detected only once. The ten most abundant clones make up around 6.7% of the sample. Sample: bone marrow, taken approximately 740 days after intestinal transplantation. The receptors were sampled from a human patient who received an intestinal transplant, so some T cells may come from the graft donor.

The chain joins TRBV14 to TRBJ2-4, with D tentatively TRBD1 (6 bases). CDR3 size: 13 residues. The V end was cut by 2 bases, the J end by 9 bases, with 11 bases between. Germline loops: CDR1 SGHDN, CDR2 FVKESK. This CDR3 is CASSQSRDTIQYF. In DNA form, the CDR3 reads TGTGCCAGCAGCCAATCCAGGGACACCATTCAGTACTTC.

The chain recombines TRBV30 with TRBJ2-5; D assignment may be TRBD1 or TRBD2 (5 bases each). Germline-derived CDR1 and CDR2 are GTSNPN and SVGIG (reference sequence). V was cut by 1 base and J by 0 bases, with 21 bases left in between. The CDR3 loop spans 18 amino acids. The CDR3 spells CAWSEHRILGVYQETQYF. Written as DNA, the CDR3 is TGTGCCTGGAGTGAACACAGAATCCTGGGGGTATACCAAGAGACCCAGTACTTC.

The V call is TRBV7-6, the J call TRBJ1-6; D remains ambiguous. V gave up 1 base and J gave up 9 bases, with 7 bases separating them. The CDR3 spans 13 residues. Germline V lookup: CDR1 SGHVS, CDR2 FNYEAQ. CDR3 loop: CASSLVFSSPLHF. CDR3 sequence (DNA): TGTGCCAGCAGCTTAGTTTTTTCTTCACCCCTCCACTTT.

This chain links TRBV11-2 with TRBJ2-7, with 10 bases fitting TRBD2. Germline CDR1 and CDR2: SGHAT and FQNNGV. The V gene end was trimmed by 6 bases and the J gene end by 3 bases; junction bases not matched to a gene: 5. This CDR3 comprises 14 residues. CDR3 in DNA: TGTGCCAGCAGTTCCGTAGCGGGGGGCTACGAGCAGTACTTC. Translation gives CASSSVAGGYEQYF.

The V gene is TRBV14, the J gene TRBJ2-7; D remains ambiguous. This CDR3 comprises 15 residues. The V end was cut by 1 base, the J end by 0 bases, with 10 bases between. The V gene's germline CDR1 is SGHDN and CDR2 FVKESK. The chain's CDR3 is CASSQVGRSSYEQYF. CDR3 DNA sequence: TGTGCCAGCAGCCAAGTCGGACGGAGCTCCTACGAGCAGTACTTC.

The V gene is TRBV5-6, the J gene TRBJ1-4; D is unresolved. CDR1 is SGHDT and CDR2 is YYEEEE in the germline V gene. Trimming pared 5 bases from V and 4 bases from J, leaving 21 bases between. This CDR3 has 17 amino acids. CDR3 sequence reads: CASSLKVEDLVNEKLFF. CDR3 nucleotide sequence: TGTGCCAGCAGTCTTAAAGTCGAGGACCTAGTTAATGAAAAACTGTTTTTT.

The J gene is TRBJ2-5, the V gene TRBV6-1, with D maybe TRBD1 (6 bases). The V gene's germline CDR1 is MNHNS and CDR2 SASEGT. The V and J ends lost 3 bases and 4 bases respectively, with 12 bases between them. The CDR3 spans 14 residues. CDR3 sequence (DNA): TGTGCCAGCAGTGACCCCGGGACAAGAGAGACCCAGTACTTC. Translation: CASSDPGTRETQYF.

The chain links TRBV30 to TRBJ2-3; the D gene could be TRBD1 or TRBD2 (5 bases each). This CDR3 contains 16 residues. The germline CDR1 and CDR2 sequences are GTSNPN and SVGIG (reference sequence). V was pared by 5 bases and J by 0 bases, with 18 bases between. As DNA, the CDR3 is TGTGCCTGGGGGATCGGGACGACGCCTAGCACAGATACGCAGTATTTT. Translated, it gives CAWGIGTTPSTDTQYF.

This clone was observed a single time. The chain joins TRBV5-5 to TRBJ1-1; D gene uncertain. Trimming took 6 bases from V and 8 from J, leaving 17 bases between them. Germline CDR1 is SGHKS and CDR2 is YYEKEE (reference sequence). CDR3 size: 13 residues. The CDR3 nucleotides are TGTGCCAGCACCCACGGTGGGCAGGTCGAAGCTTTCTTT. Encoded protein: CASTHGGQVEAFF.

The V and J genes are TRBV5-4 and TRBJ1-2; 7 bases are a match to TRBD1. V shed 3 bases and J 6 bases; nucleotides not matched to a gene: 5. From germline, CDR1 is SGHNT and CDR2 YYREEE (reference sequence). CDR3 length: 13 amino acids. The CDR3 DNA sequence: TGTGCCAGCAGCTGGTCAGGGGGAGATGGCTACACCTTC. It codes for CASSWSGGDGYTF.

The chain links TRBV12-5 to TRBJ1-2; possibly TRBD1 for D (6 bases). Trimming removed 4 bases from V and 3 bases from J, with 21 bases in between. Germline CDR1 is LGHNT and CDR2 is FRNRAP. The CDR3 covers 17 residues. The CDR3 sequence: CASGWQPRGGRDYGYTF. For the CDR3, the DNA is TGTGCTAGTGGTTGGCAACCTCGGGGGGGCCGAGACTATGGCTACACCTTC.

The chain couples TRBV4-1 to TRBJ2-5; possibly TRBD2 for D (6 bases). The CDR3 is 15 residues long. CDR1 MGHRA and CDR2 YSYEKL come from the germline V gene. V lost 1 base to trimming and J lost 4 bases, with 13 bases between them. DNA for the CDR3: TGCGCCAGCAGCCAAGTATTTCCCGGGGGAGAGACCCAGTACTTC. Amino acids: CASSQVFPGGETQYF.

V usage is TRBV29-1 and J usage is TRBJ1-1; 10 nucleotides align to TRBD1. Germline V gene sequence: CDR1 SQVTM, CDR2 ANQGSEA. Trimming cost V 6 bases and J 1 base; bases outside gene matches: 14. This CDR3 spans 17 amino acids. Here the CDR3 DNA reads TGCAGCGTAACACCAGGGACAGGGGCGTTAGGGAACACTGAAGCTTTCTTT. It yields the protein CSVTPGTGALGNTEAFF.

The CDR3 loop is CASSPPRGHEQYF. CDR3 nucleotides: TGTGCCAGCAGCCCGCCCAGGGGCCACGAGCAGTACTTC. V and J are TRBV9 and TRBJ2-7, with D perhaps TRBD1 (6 bases). Germline V gives CDR1 SGDLS, CDR2 YYNGEE. Deletions cut 4 bases from V and 5 bases from J, with 13 bases between. This CDR3 has 13 amino acids.

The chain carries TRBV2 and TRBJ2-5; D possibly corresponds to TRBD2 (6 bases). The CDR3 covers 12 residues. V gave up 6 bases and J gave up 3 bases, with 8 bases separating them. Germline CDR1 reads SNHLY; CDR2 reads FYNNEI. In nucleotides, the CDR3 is TGTGCCAGCAGGGGACTCGAAGAGACCCAGTACTTC. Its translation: CASRGLEETQYF.

The DNA of the CDR3 is TGTGCCAGCAGTTTTCTACATCGGGACGCCAAGGAAGCTTTCTTT. Protein: CASSFLHRDAKEAFF. The chain uses TRBV6-1 and TRBJ1-1; maybe TRBD1 (5 bases). Between the trimmed V and J ends, which lost 5 bases and 8 bases, there was a span of 21 bases. CDR3 length: 15 amino acids. Germline values: CDR1 MNHNS, CDR2 SASEGT.

CDR3 in amino acids: CASGPDRAQETQYF. In nucleotides, the CDR3 is TGCGCCAGCGGCCCTGACAGGGCCCAAGAGACCCAGTACTTC. The rearrangement links TRBV5-1 to TRBJ2-5; 7 nucleotides match TRBD1. Germline values: CDR1 SGHRS, CDR2 YFSETQ. This CDR3 is 14 amino acids long. The V segment lost 7 bases and the J segment 1 base; nucleotides outside the gene matches: 7. Together with reference TRBV5-1 and TRBJ2-5, the CDR3 gives the full variable domain: KAGVTQTPRYLIKTRGQQVTLSCSPISGHRSVSWYQQTPGQGLQFLFEYFSETQRNKGNFPGRFSGRQFSNSRSEMNVSTLELGDSALYLCASGPDRAQETQYFGPGTRLLVL.

CDR3 sequence (DNA): TGTGCCAGCAGCTCAACCTCCGGGACAGGGGCCTACGAGCAGTACTTC. Its protein product is CASSSTSGTGAYEQYF. The chain joins TRBV7-9 to TRBJ2-7, with 10 bases identical to TRBD1. Germline CDR1 reads SEHNR; CDR2 reads FQNEAQ (reference sequence). This CDR3 spans 16 amino acids. V shed 4 bases and J 2 bases; nucleotides not matched to a gene: 8.

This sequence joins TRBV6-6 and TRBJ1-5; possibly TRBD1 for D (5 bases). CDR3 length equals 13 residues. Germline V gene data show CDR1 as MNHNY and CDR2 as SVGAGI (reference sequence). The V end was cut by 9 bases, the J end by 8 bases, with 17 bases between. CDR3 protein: CASAGHNFEPQHF. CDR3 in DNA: TGTGCCAGTGCCGGACACAATTTTGAGCCCCAGCATTTT.

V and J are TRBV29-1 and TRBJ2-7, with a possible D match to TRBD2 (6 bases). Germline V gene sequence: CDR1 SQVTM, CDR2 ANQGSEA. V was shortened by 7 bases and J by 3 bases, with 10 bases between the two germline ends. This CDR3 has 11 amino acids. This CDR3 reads CSAVGGYEQYF. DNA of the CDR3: TGCAGCGCCGTGGGGGGCTACGAGCAGTACTTC.

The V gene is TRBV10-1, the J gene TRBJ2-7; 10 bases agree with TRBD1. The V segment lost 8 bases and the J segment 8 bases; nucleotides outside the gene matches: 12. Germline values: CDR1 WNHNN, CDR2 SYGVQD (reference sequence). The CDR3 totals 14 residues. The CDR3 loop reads CASGSGTGVFQQYF. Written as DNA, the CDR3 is TGCGCCAGCGGATCCGGGACAGGGGTCTTTCAGCAGTACTTC.

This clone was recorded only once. CDR3 sequence (DNA): TGTGCCAGCAGCTTAAACGGGGGCACCTACGAGCAGTACTTC. Translated: CASSLNGGTYEQYF. The chain employs TRBV7-3 and TRBJ2-7; D assignment may be TRBD1 or TRBD2 (6 bases each). The germline gives CDR1 SGHTA, CDR2 FQGTGA. This CDR3 is built from 14 residues. Trimming pared 1 base from V and 2 bases from J, leaving 9 bases between. The variable domain in full, with the rest retrieved from reference TRBV7-3 and TRBJ2-7, is GAGVSQTPSNKVTEKGKYVELRCDPISGHTALYWYRQSLGQGPEFLIYFQGTGAADDSGLPNDRFFAVRPEGSVSTLKIQRTERGDSAVYLCASSLNGGTYEQYFGPGTRLTVT.

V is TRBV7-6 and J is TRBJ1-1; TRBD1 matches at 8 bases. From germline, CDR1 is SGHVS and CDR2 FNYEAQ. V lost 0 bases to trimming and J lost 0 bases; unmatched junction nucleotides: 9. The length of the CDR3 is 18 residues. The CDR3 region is CASSLAPQGAGVNTEAFF. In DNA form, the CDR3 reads TGTGCCAGCAGCTTAGCACCTCAGGGGGCGGGGGTGAACACTGAAGCTTTCTTT.

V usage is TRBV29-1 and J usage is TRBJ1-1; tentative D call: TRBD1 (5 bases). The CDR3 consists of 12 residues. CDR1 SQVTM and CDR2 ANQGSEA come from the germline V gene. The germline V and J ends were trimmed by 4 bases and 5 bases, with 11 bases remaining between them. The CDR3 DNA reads TGCAGCGTTGGGGCGGGGGGGACTGAAGCTTTCTTT. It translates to CSVGAGGTEAFF.

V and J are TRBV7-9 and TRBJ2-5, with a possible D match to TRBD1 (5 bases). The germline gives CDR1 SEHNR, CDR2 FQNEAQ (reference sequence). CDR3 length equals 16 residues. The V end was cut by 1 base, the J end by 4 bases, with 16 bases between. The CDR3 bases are TGTGCCAGCAGCTTAGGTACAGGCCTTAGAGGAGAGACCCAGTACTTC. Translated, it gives CASSLGTGLRGETQYF.

The CDR3 reads CASSPRTGRIEKLFF. The CDR3 coding sequence is TGTGCCAGCAGCCCCCGGACAGGGCGTATTGAAAAACTGTTTTTT. J is TRBJ1-4 and V is TRBV11-1; TRBD1 aligns across 8 bases. The CDR3 is 15 residues long. Per germline, CDR1 SGHAT and CDR2 FQDESV (reference sequence). V dropped 5 bases and J dropped 7; count of bases not matched to a gene: 9. The complete variable domain, with remaining parts taken from reference TRBV11-1 and TRBJ1-4, reads EAEVAQSPRYKITEKSQAVAFWCDPISGHATLYWYRQILGQGPELLVQFQDESVVDDSQLPKDRFSAERLKGVDSTLKIQPAELGDSAMYLCASSPRTGRIEKLFFGSGTQLSVL.